This T cell receptor beta chain was recovered during a study of blood T cell repertoires in COVID-19. As processed by the authors: Reference gene primers were amplified, and this amplification served to estimate nucleated cell counts. Clones were read by immunoSEQ multiplex PCR, and TCRdb kept only the in-frame ones, dropping some. The DNA was the basis for D and trimming; V, J and clone size are from that table. The sample yields a few hundred thousand clones, 92% seen once. This CDR3 region has 14 residues. Sequencing was performed on PBMCs or T cells enriched from blood (not recorded which). V and J are TRBV12-2 and TRBJ2-7; TRBD2 is the table's D call, not checked against the DNA. TRBV12-2 is a recognized pseudogene. This sequence was found in a woman under 40 who had recovered from COVID-19. CDR3 in amino acids: CASRLLEGNYEQYF. The DNA for the CDR3 is TGTGCAAGTCGCTTACTGGAGGGGAACTACGAGCAGTACTTC.